These 18 T cell receptor beta chains originate from one sample sequenced in a study of CD8+CD57+ T cells in acquired aplastic anemia. Patients sequenced had flow cytometry evidence of CD8+CD57+ cell expansion. TCR beta VDJ and CDR3 profiling used genomic DNA as template. TCRdb reanalysed the reads using MiXCR and keeps one entry per CDR3 protein. The data show around 180,000 distinct CDR3 sequences, about half seen once. The sequencing sample was made of sorted CD4+, CD8+, or CD8+CD57+ T cells (not recorded which) from PBMCs. The receptor source for this set is a human donor with aplastic anemia.

Remarks on this clonotype: A much larger clone lies one base from this, so it may be a read error. The chain is built from TRBV2 and TRBJ2-2; 7 nucleotides agree with TRBD2. V lost 6 bases to trimming and J lost 4 bases; unmatched junction nucleotides: 14. Germline V gene sequence: CDR1 SNHLY, CDR2 FYNNEI. This CDR3 region has 17 residues. CDR3 DNA sequence: TGTGCCAGCAGACCCCTTGGACTAGTGGGAGGCACCGGGGAGCTGTTTTTT. This encodes CASRPLGLVGGTGELFF.

This clonotype came up many times. V and J are TRBV6-1 and TRBJ2-6, with D perhaps TRBD2 (6 bases). This CDR3 has 17 amino acids. V was shortened by 6 bases and J by 0 bases, with 15 bases between the two germline ends. From germline, CDR1 is MNHNS and CDR2 SASEGT. The CDR3 region is CASSRRGRRSGANVLTF. The DNA for the CDR3 is TGTGCCAGCAGCCGGAGAGGGAGGCGCTCTGGGGCCAACGTCCTGACTTTC.

This chain uses TRBV6-1 with TRBJ2-3; 8 positions match TRBD2. CDR1 and CDR2 (germline): MNHNS, SASEGT. CDR3 length: 16 residues. V trimming: 4 bases; J trimming: 5 bases; junction bases outside the gene matches: 11. The CDR3: CASSVLGLGGGDTQYF. For the CDR3, the DNA is TGTGCCAGCAGTGTTCTGGGACTAGGAGGAGGAGATACGCAGTATTTT.

On this clonotype itself: The junction departs from the called germline gene at one end, perhaps through a read error. The chain uses TRBV10-2 and TRBJ1-1; D might be TRBD1 (5 bases). From germline, CDR1 is WSHSY and CDR2 SAAADI. The CDR3 has 13 residues. CDR3 amino acids: CAGSEDRNTEAFF. CDR3 nucleotide sequence: TGCGCCGGCAGTGAAGACAGAAACACTGAAGCTTTCTTT.

In this sample, this clonotype turned up once. Written as DNA, the CDR3 is TGTGCCATCAGTGAGAGTCATTGGGACAGGCTCGATGGCTACACCTTC. It translates to CAISESHWDRLDGYTF. The rearrangement uses TRBV10-3 and TRBJ1-2, with TRBD1 matching over 8 bases. The ends lost 2 bases at V and 6 bases at J; junction bases unmatched: 11. CDR1 is ENHRY and CDR2 is SYGVKD in the germline V gene. CDR3 length: 16 residues.

The chain is built from TRBV2 and TRBJ1-4; D might be TRBD1 (5 bases). Looked up from germline, CDR1 is SNHLY and CDR2 is FYNNEI. The V end lost 5 bases, the J end lost 8 bases, and 15 bases lay between the germline ends. CDR3 size: 14 residues. CDR3 sequence (DNA): TGTGCCAGCAGTTTTTCAGGGTACGGGGAAAAACTGTTTTTT. This encodes CASSFSGYGEKLFF.

The rearrangement joins TRBV20-1 to TRBJ1-2; D gene unclear. CDR3 length: 10 residues. Trimming cost V 3 bases and J 7 bases, with 6 bases left between them. Germline V CDR1 and CDR2: DFQATT, SNEGSKA (reference sequence). CDR3 sequence: CSASDGGYTF. As DNA, the CDR3 is TGCAGTGCTAGCGACGGTGGCTACACCTTC.

This clonotype was observed at least ten times. The chain recombines TRBV3-1 with TRBJ2-7; D is undetermined. The CDR3 has 16 residues. Trimming took 4 bases from V and 5 from J, leaving 21 bases between them. In germline, CDR1 is LGHDT, CDR2 YNNKEL (reference sequence). The CDR3 is CASSLKRKAVQNEQYF. The CDR3 DNA reads TGTGCCAGCAGCCTCAAACGGAAGGCGGTCCAGAACGAGCAGTACTTC.

This clonotype was counted ten times or more. V is TRBV10-3 and J is TRBJ1-5; weak D call: TRBD1 (5 bases). Trimming pared 4 bases from V and 6 bases from J, leaving 13 bases between. Germline assignment: CDR1 ENHRY and CDR2 SYGVKD. The CDR3 is 14 residues long. The DNA of the CDR3 is TGTGCCATCAGTGTAGGGGTCCTGGGTCAGCCCCAGCATTTT. Its translation is CAISVGVLGQPQHF.

The chain couples TRBV15 to TRBJ2-5, with 8 bases lining up with TRBD1. The V and J ends lost 2 bases and 4 bases, in that order; junction bases with no gene match: 3. Per the germline V gene, CDR1 is LNHNV and CDR2 is YYDKDF (reference sequence). CDR3 length: 14 amino acids. The CDR3 DNA reads as TGTGCCACCAGCAGAACCAGGGGGCCAGAGACCCAGTACTTC. Amino acid sequence: CATSRTRGPETQYF.

V usage is TRBV10-2 and J usage is TRBJ1-1, with TRBD1 as a possible D gene (6 bases). Germline values: CDR1 WSHSY, CDR2 SAAADI. The CDR3 has 15 amino acids. The V and J ends lost 0 bases and 5 bases respectively, with 13 bases between them. The CDR3 bases are TGCGCCAGCAGTGAGTCTCAGGGGTTAAGGACTGAAGCTTTCTTT. This encodes CASSESQGLRTEAFF.

Written as DNA, the CDR3 is TGTGCCAGTAAAGGACAGGCGGGCAATCAGCCCCAGCATTTT. The encoded protein is CASKGQAGNQPQHF. The rearrangement joins TRBV19 to TRBJ1-5, with 7 nucleotides matching TRBD1. The CDR3 covers 14 residues. V was pared by 7 bases and J by 2 bases, with 5 bases of the junction left unmatched. Germline CDR1 LNHDA, CDR2 SQIVND (reference sequence).

This clonotype was recorded at least ten times. The chain couples TRBV6-2 or TRBV6-3 to TRBJ2-6; possibly TRBD1 for D (5 bases). This CDR3 region has 16 residues. Germline V CDR1 and CDR2: MNHEY, SVGEGT. The V end was cut by 2 bases, the J end by 2 bases, with 10 bases between. The CDR3 sequence: CASSYPRVTGANVLTF. Written as DNA, the CDR3 is TGTGCCAGCAGTTACCCCAGGGTAACTGGGGCCAACGTCCTGACTTTC.

This clonotype has a count of ten or more. This chain uses TRBV3-1 with TRBJ1-1, with D unclear. This CDR3 spans 13 amino acids. V lost 0 bases to trimming and J lost 7 bases, with 9 bases between them. Germline-derived CDR1 and CDR2 are LGHDT and YNNKEL (reference sequence). The CDR3 sequence: CASSQEGYGEAFF. The CDR3 nucleotides read TGTGCCAGCAGCCAAGAAGGGTACGGTGAAGCTTTCTTT.

This clonotype came up many times. The V gene is TRBV5-1, the J gene TRBJ1-1, with D possibly TRBD1 on 5 matching bases. The CDR3 covers 13 residues. The germline gives CDR1 SGHRS, CDR2 YFSETQ. Trimming pared 3 bases from V and 5 bases from J, leaving 11 bases between. CDR3 bases: TGCGCCAGCAGCTGGGTCAGGGAGACTGAAGCTTTCTTT. It encodes CASSWVRETEAFF.

This clonotype was observed at least ten times. This chain uses TRBV7-2 with TRBJ2-2; tentatively, D is TRBD1 (5 bases). The germline gives CDR1 SGHTA, CDR2 FQGNSA. The length of the CDR3 is 14 residues. V was clipped by 6 bases and J by 3 bases, with 11 bases between them. CDR3 sequence: CASRLGAYTGELFF. The CDR3, as DNA: TGTGCCAGCAGGCTAGGGGCGTACACCGGGGAGCTGTTTTTT.

This clonotype occurred many times. The chain links TRBV6-1 to TRBJ2-2; TRBD2 matches at 7 bases. V was pared by 7 bases and J by 2 bases, with 13 bases of the junction left unmatched. Germline loops: CDR1 MNHNS, CDR2 SASEGT. The CDR3 runs to 17 residues. In DNA, the CDR3 is TGTGCCAGCAAAATCACTGGGGGAGGGGCTAACACCGGGGAGCTGTTTTTT. It encodes CASKITGGGANTGELFF.

The V gene is TRBV5-5, the J gene TRBJ2-3, with D hard to call. CDR3 size: 15 residues. V lost 1 base to trimming and J lost 0 bases, with 9 bases between them. Germline-derived CDR1 and CDR2 are SGHKS and YYEKEE (reference sequence). CDR3 region: CASSLTLASTDTQYF. Here the CDR3 DNA reads TGTGCCAGCAGCTTGACACTCGCTAGCACAGATACGCAGTATTTT.